These 30 T cell receptor beta chains were all obtained from the same sample, sequenced in a study of response to subunit inactivated influenza vaccine. TCRdb ran MiXCR on the RT-PCR reads and lists one entry per CDR3 protein. Altogether some 200,000 distinct CDR3 sequences are present, less than 15% being singletons, with the ten largest covering less than 30%. The same sample was also used in a study of T cells expressing NK-cell markers. That paper notes: Template switching by 5'RACE with UMIs generated the TCR beta cDNA.

The sequences come from CD8+ T cells sorted from PBMCs, collected 11 to 12 days after vaccination. The receptor source for this set is a man aged 50-60 years who received an inactivated influenza vaccine.

This clonotype has a count of ten or more. The chain uses TRBV5-1 and TRBJ2-7; D perhaps matches TRBD1 (6 bases). Trimming cost V 4 bases and J 3 bases, with 14 bases left between them. CDR1 is SGHRS, CDR2 YFSETQ, per germline. The CDR3 extends over 14 amino acids. The CDR3: CASSHRQDNYEQYF. Here the CDR3 DNA reads TGCGCCAGCAGCCACCGACAGGATAACTACGAGCAGTACTTC. The full variable domain, in which reference TRBV5-1 and TRBJ2-7 provide the parts outside the CDR3, is KAGVTQTPRYLIKTRGQQVTLSCSPISGHRSVSWYQQTPGQGLQFLFEYFSETQRNKGNFPGRFSGRQFSNSRSEMNVSTLELGDSALYLCASSHRQDNYEQYFGPGTRLTVT.

J is TRBJ2-2 and V is TRBV2; D gene ambiguous. The CDR3 runs to 14 residues. Per germline, CDR1 SNHLY and CDR2 FYNNEI. Trimming took off 4 bases at V and 2 bases at J, with 8 bases between the two ends. CDR3 amino acids: CASSGQPNTGELFF. CDR3 nucleotide sequence: TGTGCCAGCAGTGGTCAGCCTAACACCGGGGAGCTGTTTTTT.

This clonotype was seen only a few times. V usage is TRBV2 and J usage is TRBJ2-2; 7 bases map to TRBD2. The CDR3 is 14 residues long. Germline-derived CDR1 and CDR2 are SNHLY and FYNNEI. The junction had 8 bases not matched to a gene; V was cut back by 7 bases and J by 6 bases. CDR3 sequence (DNA): TGTGCCAGCACCCACTATCGGGAGGCCGGGGAGCTGTTTTTT. The encoded protein is CASTHYREAGELFF.

This clonotype was seen a few times. V is TRBV4-1 and J is TRBJ1-1; D remains ambiguous. V lost 1 base and J lost 1, with 7 bases in between. The CDR3 spans 14 residues. CDR1 is MGHRA and CDR2 is YSYEKL in the germline V gene. The CDR3 DNA reads TGCGCCAGCAGCCAAGTTGTAGGGAACACTGAAGCTTTCTTT. The encoded protein is CASSQVVGNTEAFF.

There are a few counts of this clonotype. V is TRBV15 and J is TRBJ1-1; D possibly corresponds to TRBD1 (5 bases). There are 13 residues in the CDR3. Germline lookup yields CDR1 LNHNV and CDR2 YYDKDF (reference sequence). Trimming took off 3 bases at V and 11 bases at J, with 16 bases between the two ends. The CDR3 DNA reads TGTGCCACCAGCAGCCTGGCCGGGGACGGGGCTTTCTTT. As protein: CATSSLAGDGAFF.

This clonotype was recorded a few times. CDR3 residues: CASSLQGRYSPLHF. CDR3 nucleotide sequence: TGTGCCAGCAGTTTACAGGGCCGGTATTCACCCCTCCACTTT. The chain employs TRBV6-5 and TRBJ1-6; D is perhaps TRBD1 (6 bases). This CDR3 region has 14 residues. V was clipped by 4 bases and J by 8 bases, with 12 bases between them. Germline V CDR1 and CDR2: MNHEY, SVGAGI.

The J gene is TRBJ2-2, the V gene TRBV3-1, with 9 bases fitting TRBD1. Germline CDR1 is LGHDT and CDR2 is YNNKEL (reference sequence). The CDR3 is 17 amino acids. Trimming removed 1 base from V and 0 bases from J; junction bases left unmatched: 3. CDR3 amino acids: CASSQGGTGPNTGELFF. CDR3 in DNA: TGTGCCAGCAGCCAAGGGGGGACAGGGCCGAACACCGGGGAGCTGTTTTTT.

A word on this clonotype: One end of the junction fails to match germline, which may point to a read error. The V and J genes are TRBV5-5 and TRBJ1-6; 9 bases map to TRBD1. This CDR3 has 15 amino acids. Germline V lookup: CDR1 SGHKS, CDR2 YYEKEE (reference sequence). Here the CDR3 reads CASSRDRAYNLPLHF. The CDR3 nucleotides are TGTGCCAGCAGCCGGGACAGGGCCTATAATTTACCCCTCCACTTT.

There are many counts of this clonotype. This sequence joins TRBV12-3 or TRBV12-4 and TRBJ2-5, with 7 positions matching TRBD1. The CDR3 has 16 residues. V lost 3 bases, J lost 3 bases, and 10 bases stayed unmatched. Here the CDR3 reads CASSFSGTDLKETQYF. In nucleotides, the CDR3 is TGTGCCAGCAGTTTCTCCGGGACAGACTTAAAAGAGACCCAGTACTTC.

The chain carries TRBV12-5 and TRBJ2-5; 8 nucleotides line up with TRBD2. Germline V gives CDR1 LGHNT, CDR2 FRNRAP. J was trimmed by 5 bases and V by 6 bases; bases with no gene match: 11. The CDR3 is 15 amino acids. The CDR3 protein is CASGPGGGLGETQYF. The DNA of the CDR3 is TGTGCTAGTGGACCCGGGGGGGGATTAGGTGAGACCCAGTACTTC.

This clonotype turned up a few times. The genes are TRBV6-1 and TRBJ2-5; no firm D call. The CDR3 is 13 residues long. V lost 6 bases to trimming and J lost 0 bases, with 8 bases between them. In germline, CDR1 is MNHNS, CDR2 SASEGT. The CDR3 loop is CASSPVHQETQYF. CDR3 DNA: TGTGCCAGCAGCCCCGTACACCAAGAGACCCAGTACTTC.

The V gene is TRBV12-3 or TRBV12-4, the J gene TRBJ2-2; D remains ambiguous. The CDR3 consists of 14 residues. V was clipped by 8 bases and J by 1 base, with 11 bases between them. CDR3 sequence (DNA): TGTGCCAGCCACAGCACGGAGAACACCGGGGAGCTGTTTTTT. Its translation is CASHSTENTGELFF.

This clonotype has just a few counts. The chain recombines TRBV25-1 with TRBJ2-3; 14 bases align to TRBD2. This CDR3 comprises 15 residues. V was pared by 7 bases and J by 7 bases, with 7 bases of the junction left unmatched. The V gene's germline CDR1 is MGHDK and CDR2 SYGVNS. The CDR3 coding sequence is TGTGCCAGCACACCGGGACTAGCGGGGGTCCATACGCAGTATTTT. Its translation is CASTPGLAGVHTQYF. Based on the CDR3 plus reference TRBV25-1 and TRBJ2-3, the full variable domain is EADIYQTPRYLVIGTGKKITLECSQTMGHDKMYWYQQDPGMELHLIHYSYGVNSTEKGDLSSESTVSRIRTEHFPLTLESARPSHTSQYLCASTPGLAGVHTQYFGPGTRLTVL.

V is TRBV18 and J is TRBJ2-1; D might be TRBD1 or TRBD2, each matching 7 bases. Per the germline V gene, CDR1 is KGHSH and CDR2 is LQKENI. This CDR3 contains 13 residues. V lost 4 bases and J lost 8, with 12 bases in between. The CDR3: CASSQGGGYEQFF. In nucleotides, the CDR3 is TGTGCCAGCTCACAGGGAGGGGGCTATGAGCAGTTCTTC.

The sample holds a few counts of this clonotype. The chain has TRBV12-3 or TRBV12-4 and TRBJ1-5, with 7 bases lining up with TRBD1. The CDR3 covers 13 residues. J was trimmed by 7 bases and V by 8 bases; bases with no gene match: 8. CDR3 sequence (DNA): TGTGCCAGCGGACCACAGGGGTTACAGCCCCAGCATTTT. Its protein product is CASGPQGLQPQHF.

The CDR3 DNA follows: TGTGCCAGCAGCTTAGTGCAGGGGTACTCTGGGGCCAACGTCCTGACTTTC. Translated: CASSLVQGYSGANVLTF. V gene TRBV5-6 combines with J gene TRBJ2-6; D might be TRBD1 (6 bases). CDR3 size: 17 residues. CDR1 SGHDT and CDR2 YYEEEE come from the germline V gene. Trimming cost V 2 bases and J 0 bases, with 12 bases left between them.

The sample holds a few counts of this clonotype. The chain uses TRBV20-1 and TRBJ1-2; D gene ambiguous. Looked up from germline, CDR1 is DFQATT and CDR2 is SNEGSKA (reference sequence). Between the trimmed V and J ends, which lost 5 bases and 1 base, there was a span of 2 bases. The CDR3 runs to 10 residues. CDR3 nucleotide sequence: TGCAGTGCTTATAACTATGGCTACACCTTC. Amino acid sequence: CSAYNYGYTF.

This chain links TRBV28 with TRBJ2-7, with 9 bases lining up with TRBD1. Germline CDR1 reads MDHEN; CDR2 reads SYDVKM. The CDR3 loop spans 15 amino acids. Unmatched junction bases numbered 5, after V lost 2 bases and J lost 3 bases. DNA of the CDR3: TGTGCCAGCAGTTTAGGGGGGACAGGGTTCTACGAGCAGTACTTC. Protein: CASSLGGTGFYEQYF.

This sequence joins TRBV4-3 and TRBJ1-2, with a weak D call TRBD1 (6 bases). This CDR3 region has 15 residues. Trimming removed 1 base at V and 4 bases at J, with 13 bases between. CDR1 and CDR2 (germline): LGHNA, YSLEER. CDR3: CASSQALRGVYGYTF. DNA for the CDR3: TGCGCCAGCAGCCAAGCCCTAAGGGGGGTCTATGGCTACACCTTC.

The chain combines TRBV7-9 with TRBJ2-3; TRBD2 is a possible D gene (6 bases). Trimming stripped 2 bases from V and 3 bases from J, with 12 bases between. Germline V gene sequence: CDR1 SEHNR, CDR2 FQNEAQ (reference sequence). The CDR3 has 15 amino acids. The CDR3 region is CASSLLSEGTDTQYF. Written as DNA, the CDR3 is TGTGCCAGCAGCTTATTATCGGAGGGGACAGATACGCAGTATTTT.

V is TRBV29-1 and J is TRBJ2-2; no clear D gene. V lost 4 bases to trimming and J lost 0 bases, with 6 bases between them. CDR1 is SQVTM, CDR2 ANQGSEA, per germline. The length of the CDR3 is 13 residues. This chain's CDR3 is CSVGQTNTGELFF. The CDR3 DNA is TGCAGCGTTGGCCAAACGAACACCGGGGAGCTGTTTTTT.

This clonotype has more than one count but fewer than ten. This chain uses TRBV7-9 with TRBJ1-1; a weak D match, TRBD1 (6 bases). V shed 5 bases and J shed 3 bases, with 16 bases lying between them. Germline V gives CDR1 SEHNR, CDR2 FQNEAQ (reference sequence). The CDR3 length is 15 residues. CDR3 DNA sequence: TGTGCCAGCAGCGTACCGGGACACTCGGACACTGAAGCTTTCTTT. Amino acids: CASSVPGHSDTEAFF.

This clonotype occurred many times. The gene calls are TRBV7-9 and TRBJ2-7; D ambiguous. This CDR3 is built from 12 residues. The V gene's germline CDR1 is SEHNR and CDR2 FQNEAQ (reference sequence). V lost 1 base to trimming and J lost 5 bases, with 6 bases between them. CDR3 nucleotide sequence: TGTGCCAGCAGCTTAGGCTCAAACGAGCAGTACTTC. This codes for CASSLGSNEQYF.

This clonotype was seen more than once but under ten times. V usage is TRBV7-9 and J usage is TRBJ1-3; D gene uncertain. V gave up 1 base and J gave up 5 bases, with 3 bases separating them. The CDR3 runs 12 residues. Germline lookup yields CDR1 SEHNR and CDR2 FQNEAQ (reference sequence). The CDR3 DNA is TGTGCCAGCAGCTTAGAGAGAAACACCATATATTTT. As protein: CASSLERNTIYF.

This clonotype was seen only a few times. The chain joins TRBV12-3 or TRBV12-4 to TRBJ2-1; no clear D gene. Trimming pared 6 bases from V and 2 bases from J, leaving 14 bases between. The CDR3 spans 15 residues. The CDR3 bases are TGTGCCAGCAGACCCCCTAATGAACCCTACAATGAGCAGTTCTTC. Translated: CASRPPNEPYNEQFF.

There are a few counts of this clonotype. The rearrangement uses TRBV6-2 or TRBV6-3 and TRBJ2-1, with D unclear. Looked up from germline, CDR1 is MNHEY and CDR2 is SVGEGT. The CDR3 runs to 13 residues. V gave up 0 bases and J gave up 8 bases, with 8 bases separating them. The CDR3 reads CASSYSLPDEQFF. In DNA, the CDR3 is TGTGCCAGCAGTTACTCCTTGCCGGATGAGCAGTTCTTC.

This clonotype has a count of ten or more. The chain carries TRBV4-3 and TRBJ2-1; D tentatively reads TRBD1 or TRBD2 (5 bases each). Germline values: CDR1 LGHNA, CDR2 YSLEER. V lost 3 bases and J lost 5, with 11 bases in between. CDR3 length equals 14 residues. CDR3: CASSHRDGNNEQFF. CDR3 DNA: TGCGCCAGCAGCCACCGGGACGGCAACAATGAGCAGTTCTTC.

This clonotype showed up just a few times. V is TRBV29-1 and J is TRBJ2-4; a weak D match, TRBD1 (5 bases). Trimming removed 4 bases at V and 2 bases at J, with 12 bases between. Germline CDR1 reads SQVTM; CDR2 reads ANQGSEA. The CDR3 covers 14 residues. CDR3 in DNA: TGCAGCGTTGTAGGATTGGGGCCCAAAAACATTCAGTACTTC. Amino acids: CSVVGLGPKNIQYF.

This clonotype was counted many times. The CDR3 loop reads CASSLNVGANVLTF. The CDR3 nucleotides read TGTGCCAGCAGCTTAAACGTTGGGGCCAACGTCCTGACTTTC. V gene TRBV7-8 combines with J gene TRBJ2-6, with D unclear. In germline, CDR1 is SGHVS, CDR2 FQNEAQ. The CDR3 covers 14 residues. Trimming took 2 bases from V and 3 from J, leaving 5 bases between them.

The chain uses TRBV4-3 and TRBJ1-4; D remains unclear. CDR1 and CDR2 (germline): LGHNA, YSLEER. This CDR3 spans 15 amino acids. Trimming shortened V by 0 bases and J by 1 base, and 6 bases separated the two germline ends. Here the CDR3 DNA reads TGCGCCAGCAGCCAAGATTGGGAAACTAATGAAAAACTGTTTTTT. Amino acids: CASSQDWETNEKLFF.